The clone carrying this TCR beta chain was recorded many times. MiXCR, run by TCRdb on the 5' RACE reads, gives a single entry per CDR3 protein. Of 120,000 or so distinct CDR3 sequences detected, about 3.2% appear once; the ten largest clones hold 1% to 1.5%. This specimen belongs to a study of neurological immune-mediated disorders. Between the trimmed V and J ends, which lost 4 bases and 0 bases, there was a span of 26 bases. CDR3 length: 19 residues. Germline CDR1 and CDR2: SGHKS and YYEKEE (reference sequence). Sequencing used PBMCs. The V gene is TRBV5-5, the J gene TRBJ2-7; TRBD2 is a possible D gene (6 bases). This receptor was obtained from a woman between 25 and 40 years old with multiple sclerosis. For the CDR3, the DNA is TGTGCCAGCAGCCCACGCCTCGAGGGAGGTGCTCCAAGCTCCTACGAGCAGTACTTC. This encodes CASSPRLEGGAPSSYEQYF.